The 18 T cell receptor beta chains below were found in one sample sequenced in a study of identical twins. TCRdb re-derived calls from the 5' RACE reads in MiXCR, one entry per CDR3 protein. The sample yields roughly 250,000 distinct CDR3 sequences, roughly 13% seen once. The sequencing sample was made of memory (CD45RO+) T cells sorted from blood. These receptors all come from a woman in her late teens or twenties in good health.

This clonotype showed up many times. This chain uses TRBV5-1 with TRBJ2-1; the D is unclear. Trimming left V 0 bases short and J 2 bases short, with 6 bases between. Germline V gene sequence: CDR1 SGHRS, CDR2 YFSETQ. This CDR3 spans 14 amino acids. The CDR3 sequence: CASSLDPAYNEQFF. The CDR3 DNA is TGCGCCAGCAGCTTGGACCCGGCCTACAATGAGCAGTTCTTC.

This clonotype was found many times. This chain joins TRBV5-1 and TRBJ2-1; 9 bases agree with TRBD2. The CDR3 is 14 amino acids. Germline V lookup: CDR1 SGHRS, CDR2 YFSETQ. V lost 0 bases and J lost 9; bases outside the gene matches: 4. The CDR3 nucleotides are TGCGCCAGCAGCTTGGCTAGCGGGAAGATTGAGCAGTTCTTC. This gives the protein CASSLASGKIEQFF.

The rearrangement uses TRBV9 and TRBJ2-2, with D perhaps matching TRBD1 or TRBD2 (5 bases each). With 3 bases removed from V and 7 bases from J, the gap between germline ends came to 16 bases. The CDR3 length is 15 residues. Germline V gene data show CDR1 as SGDLS and CDR2 as YYNGEE. The CDR3 bases are TGTGCCAGCAGCGAACGGGGCATAAGCCGCGGGGAGCTGTTTTTT. Translation: CASSERGISRGELFF.

The V call is TRBV2, the J call TRBJ2-7, with TRBD2 identical over 7 bases. The CDR3 consists of 12 residues. The junction had 1 base not matched to a gene; V was cut back by 3 bases and J by 5 bases. Germline-derived CDR1 and CDR2 are SNHLY and FYNNEI. The CDR3 bases are TGTGCCAGCAGTGAGGGAGGGGACGAGCAGTACTTC. Translated, it gives CASSEGGDEQYF.

This chain joins TRBV11-2 and TRBJ2-3; D unresolved. The CDR3 is 13 amino acids. CDR1 and CDR2 from the germline V gene are SGHAT and FQNNGV. The ends were cut back, 6 bases at V and 1 base at J, with 8 bases in the middle. In DNA form, the CDR3 reads TGTGCCAGCAGATTCCCGGGCACAGATACGCAGTATTTT. Protein: CASRFPGTDTQYF.

J is TRBJ2-7 and V is TRBV11-2; D may correspond to TRBD1 or TRBD2 (5 bases each). This CDR3 has 14 residues. V gave up 2 bases and J gave up 3 bases, with 11 bases separating them. The germline gives CDR1 SGHAT, CDR2 FQNNGV. CDR3 sequence reads: CASSLSRGYYEQYF. The CDR3 region has the DNA TGTGCCAGCAGCTTAAGCCGGGGCTACTACGAGCAGTACTTC.

At least ten counts were recorded for this clonotype. The chain carries TRBV12-3 or TRBV12-4 and TRBJ2-1; TRBD2 matches 10 bases. The CDR3 is made up of 20 amino acids. The J segment lost 4 bases and the V segment lost 2 bases, leaving 17 bases of the junction unmatched. CDR3 in DNA: TGTGCCAGCAGTTTATTCAACCCAAATAGCGGGAGGACCGGTTACAATGAGCAGTTCTTC. Amino acid sequence: CASSLFNPNSGRTGYNEQFF.

The rearrangement uses TRBV12-3 or TRBV12-4 and TRBJ1-5, with a weak D call TRBD1 (5 bases). The length of the CDR3 is 15 residues. The V end was cut by 6 bases, the J end by 6 bases, with 18 bases between. The CDR3 nucleotides are TGTGCCAGCAGCCCCCCTGGGGGGAGTCGTCAGCCCCAGCATTTT. This codes for CASSPPGGSRQPQHF.

The rearrangement uses TRBV14 and TRBJ2-3, with D unclear. With 4 bases removed from V and 3 bases from J, the gap between germline ends came to 11 bases. The length of the CDR3 is 14 residues. Germline V lookup: CDR1 SGHDN, CDR2 FVKESK. CDR3 in amino acids: CASSPGPATDTQYF. CDR3 nucleotide sequence: TGTGCCAGCAGCCCCGGCCCGGCAACAGATACGCAGTATTTT.

The rearrangement joins TRBV15 to TRBJ2-1; D is unclear. Germline V gene sequence: CDR1 LNHNV, CDR2 YYDKDF (reference sequence). V was shortened by 5 bases and J by 10 bases, with 15 bases between the two germline ends. This CDR3 spans 13 amino acids. Here the CDR3 reads CATSSDVTLEQFF. The CDR3 DNA is TGTGCCACCAGCTCGGACGTTACTTTGGAGCAGTTCTTC. The full variable domain, completed using reference TRBV15 and TRBJ2-1, is DAMVIQNPRYQVTQFGKPVTLSCSQTLNHNVMYWYQQKSSQAPKLLFHYYDKDFNNEADTPDNFQSRRPNTSFCFLDIRSPGLGDTAMYLCATSSDVTLEQFFGPGTRLTVL.

The V gene is TRBV21-1, the J gene TRBJ1-4; the DNA was not compared with TRBD1, the D call given in the table. TRBV21-1 is a pseudogene locus. The CDR3 loop spans 18 amino acids. The CDR3 DNA is TGTGCCAGCAGCAAAGGTGGGACAGGGGCTTTCACTAATGAAAAACTGTTTTTT. It specifies CASSKGGTGAFTNEKLFF.

The J gene is TRBJ2-7, the V gene TRBV10-3; D is unclear. The CDR3 has 13 amino acids. Germline lookup yields CDR1 ENHRY and CDR2 SYGVKD. With 3 bases removed from V and 8 bases from J, the gap between germline ends came to 14 bases. This CDR3 reads CAISDQDHTQQYF. The DNA of the CDR3 is TGTGCCATCAGTGACCAGGACCACACTCAGCAGTACTTC.

This clonotype was observed many times. The gene calls are TRBV5-1 and TRBJ1-2; D not certain. The CDR3 sequence is 14 residues long. Trimming removed 3 bases at V and 4 bases at J, with 13 bases between. Germline lookup yields CDR1 SGHRS and CDR2 YFSETQ. As DNA, the CDR3 is TGCGCCAGCAGCTATGAAGGCTGGGGCTATGGCTACACCTTC. This encodes CASSYEGWGYGYTF. Combining the CDR3 with reference TRBV5-1 and TRBJ1-2 gives the whole variable domain KAGVTQTPRYLIKTRGQQVTLSCSPISGHRSVSWYQQTPGQGLQFLFEYFSETQRNKGNFPGRFSGRQFSNSRSEMNVSTLELGDSALYLCASSYEGWGYGYTFGSGTRLTVV.

This clonotype occurred many times. The chain's CDR3 is CASSLGDNYGYTF. The CDR3 DNA is TGTGCCAGCAGTTTAGGGGACAACTATGGCTACACCTTC. The rearrangement joins TRBV12-3 or TRBV12-4 to TRBJ1-2, with D maybe TRBD1 (5 bases). This CDR3 region has 13 residues. V lost 1 base and J lost 2, with 5 bases in between.

This clonotype has a handful of counts. The CDR3 sequence: CSARGTGGPRGYTF. DNA of the CDR3: TGCAGTGCTAGGGGGACAGGGGGCCCCCGCGGCTACACCTTC. The V and J genes are TRBV20-1 and TRBJ1-2; 12 bases fit TRBD1. The CDR3 is made up of 14 amino acids. Per germline, CDR1 DFQATT and CDR2 SNEGSKA (reference sequence). V shed 3 bases and J 8 bases; nucleotides not matched to a gene: 7.

V gene TRBV20-1 combines with J gene TRBJ2-1; D is possibly TRBD2 (5 bases). The CDR3 totals 12 residues. The germline CDR1 and CDR2 sequences are DFQATT and SNEGSKA (reference sequence). V was shortened by 7 bases and J by 7 bases, with 14 bases between the two germline ends. The CDR3 region is CSVAGLWNEQFF. CDR3 nucleotides: TGCAGTGTTGCGGGTTTGTGGAATGAGCAGTTCTTC.

V gene TRBV13 combines with J gene TRBJ2-7; D perhaps matches TRBD1 (5 bases). CDR1 and CDR2 from the germline V gene are PRHDT and FYEKMQ (reference sequence). This CDR3 is built from 13 residues. V was pared by 0 bases and J by 5 bases, with 8 bases between. CDR3 in DNA: TGTGCCAGCAGCTTAGGGACAGAGCACGAGCAGTACTTC. As protein: CASSLGTEHEQYF. Drawing the rest from reference TRBV13 and TRBJ2-7, the complete variable domain is AAGVIQSPRHLIKEKRETATLKCYPIPRHDTVYWYQQGPGQDPQFLISFYEKMQSDKGSIPDRFSAQQFSDYHSELNMSSLELGDSALYFCASSLGTEHEQYFGPGTRLTVT.

This clonotype was detected only a few times. The gene calls are TRBV6-1 and TRBJ2-4, with TRBD1 as a possible D gene (6 bases). CDR1 MNHNS and CDR2 SASEGT come from the germline V gene. V was clipped by 8 bases and J by 6 bases, with 14 bases between them. CDR3 size: 13 residues. CDR3 region: CASGTGMLNIQYF. The CDR3 bases are TGTGCCAGCGGAACAGGGATGTTAAACATTCAGTACTTC.